This T cell receptor beta chain was sequenced during a study of cytomegalovirus exposure and HLA in healthy donors. Findings and caveats of the study: There were about 160 TCR beta chains listed as cytomegalovirus-associated.

As to this clone: Its antigen is not known.

Primers for the PCR totalled 60 Vbeta and 13 Jbeta. Clones were read by immunoSEQ multiplex PCR, and TCRdb kept only the in-frame ones, dropping some. The data contain 170,000 or so clones, just over 75% of them singletons. CDR1 is SGDLS and CDR2 is YYNGEE in the germline V gene. Trimming removed 0 bases from V and 3 bases from J; junction bases left unmatched: 3. The CDR3 has 16 amino acids. Sequencing was carried out using PBMCs. This chain links TRBV9 with TRBJ2-7, with TRBD2 identical over 13 bases. This receptor was obtained from a woman aged 25-40 years in good health and CMV-seropositive. The CDR3 DNA sequence: TGTGCCAGCAGCGTAGGTGGGACTAGCGGGGACTACGAGCAGTACTTC. Amino acid sequence: CASSVGGTSGDYEQYF. Based on the CDR3 plus reference TRBV9 and TRBJ2-7, the full variable domain is DSGVTQTPKHLITATGQRVTLRCSPRSGDLSVYWYQQSLDQGLQFLIQYYNGEERAKGNILERFSAQQFPDLHSELNLSSLELGDSALYFCASSVGGTSGDYEQYFGPGTRLTVT.